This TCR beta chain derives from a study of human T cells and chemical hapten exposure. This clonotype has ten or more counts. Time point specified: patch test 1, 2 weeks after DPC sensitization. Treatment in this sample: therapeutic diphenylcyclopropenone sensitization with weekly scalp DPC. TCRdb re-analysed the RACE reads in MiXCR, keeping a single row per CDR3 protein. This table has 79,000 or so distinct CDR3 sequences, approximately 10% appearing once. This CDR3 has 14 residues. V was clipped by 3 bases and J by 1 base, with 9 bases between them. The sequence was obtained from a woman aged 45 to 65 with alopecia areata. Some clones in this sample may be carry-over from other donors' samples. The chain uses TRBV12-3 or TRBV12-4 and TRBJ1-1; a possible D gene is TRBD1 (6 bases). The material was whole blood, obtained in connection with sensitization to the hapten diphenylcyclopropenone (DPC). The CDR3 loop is CASSFGGGNTEAFF. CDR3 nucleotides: TGTGCCAGCAGTTTTGGGGGCGGGAACACTGAAGCTTTCTTT.